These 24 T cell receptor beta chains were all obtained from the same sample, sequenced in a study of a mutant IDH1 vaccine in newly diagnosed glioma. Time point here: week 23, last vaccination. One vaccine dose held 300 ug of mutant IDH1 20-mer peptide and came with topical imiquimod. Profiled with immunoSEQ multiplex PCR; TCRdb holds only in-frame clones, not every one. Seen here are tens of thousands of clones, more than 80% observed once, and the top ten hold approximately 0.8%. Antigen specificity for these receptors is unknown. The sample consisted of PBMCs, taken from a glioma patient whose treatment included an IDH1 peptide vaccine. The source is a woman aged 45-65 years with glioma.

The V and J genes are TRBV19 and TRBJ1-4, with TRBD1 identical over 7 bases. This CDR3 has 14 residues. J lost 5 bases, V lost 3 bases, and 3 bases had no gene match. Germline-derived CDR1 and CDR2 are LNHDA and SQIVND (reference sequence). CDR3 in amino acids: CASSMTGKNEKLFF. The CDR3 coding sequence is TGTGCCAGTAGTATGACAGGGAAGAATGAAAAACTGTTTTTT.

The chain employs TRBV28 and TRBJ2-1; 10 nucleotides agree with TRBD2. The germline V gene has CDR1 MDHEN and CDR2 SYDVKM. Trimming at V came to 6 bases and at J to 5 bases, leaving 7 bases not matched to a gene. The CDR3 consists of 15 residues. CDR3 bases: TGTGCCAGCAGATCCGGGACTAGCGATAACAATGAGCAGTTCTTC. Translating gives CASRSGTSDNNEQFF.

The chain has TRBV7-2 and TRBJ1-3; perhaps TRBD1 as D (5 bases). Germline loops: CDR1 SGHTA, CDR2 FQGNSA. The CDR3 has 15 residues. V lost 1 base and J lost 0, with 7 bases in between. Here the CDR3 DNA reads TGTGCCAGCAGCTTAGGGGACCTCTCTGGAAACACCATATATTTT. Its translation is CASSLGDLSGNTIYF.

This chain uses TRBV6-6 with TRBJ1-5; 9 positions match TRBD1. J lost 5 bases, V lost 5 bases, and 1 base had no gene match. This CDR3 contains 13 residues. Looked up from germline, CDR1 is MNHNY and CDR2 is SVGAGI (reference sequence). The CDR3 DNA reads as TGTGCCAGCAGTAGGGACAGGGATCAGCCCCAGCATTTT. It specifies CASSRDRDQPQHF.

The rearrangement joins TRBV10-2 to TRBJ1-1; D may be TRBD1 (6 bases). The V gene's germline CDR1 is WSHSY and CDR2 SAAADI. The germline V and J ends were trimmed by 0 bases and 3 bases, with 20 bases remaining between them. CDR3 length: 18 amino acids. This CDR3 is CASSESSPPGEEDTEAFF. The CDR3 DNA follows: TGCGCCAGCAGTGAGTCGAGCCCCCCAGGGGAGGAGGACACTGAAGCTTTCTTT.

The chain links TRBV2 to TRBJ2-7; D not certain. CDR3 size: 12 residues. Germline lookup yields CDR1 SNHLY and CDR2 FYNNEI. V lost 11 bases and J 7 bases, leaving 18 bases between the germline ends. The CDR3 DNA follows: TGTGCCTGGAGCCCTTCTACGGTAGAGCAGTACTTC. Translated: CAWSPSTVEQYF.

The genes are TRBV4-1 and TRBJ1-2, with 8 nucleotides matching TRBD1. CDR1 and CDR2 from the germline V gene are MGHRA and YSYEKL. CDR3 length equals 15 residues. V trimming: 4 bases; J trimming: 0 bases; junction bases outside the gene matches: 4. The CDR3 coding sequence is TGCGCCAGCAGCCGTGGACAGGGAGCTAACTATGGCTACACCTTC. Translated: CASSRGQGANYGYTF.

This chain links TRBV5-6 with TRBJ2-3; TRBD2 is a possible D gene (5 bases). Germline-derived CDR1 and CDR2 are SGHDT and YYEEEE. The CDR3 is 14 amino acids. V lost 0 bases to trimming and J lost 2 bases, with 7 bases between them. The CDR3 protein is CASSLGTYTDTQYF. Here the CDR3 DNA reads TGTGCCAGCAGCTTGGGGACTTACACAGATACGCAGTATTTT.

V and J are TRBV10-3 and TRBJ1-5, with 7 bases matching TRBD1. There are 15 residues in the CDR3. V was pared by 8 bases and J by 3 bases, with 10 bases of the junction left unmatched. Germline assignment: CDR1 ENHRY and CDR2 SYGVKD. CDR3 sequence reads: CAIDGTAKLNQPQHF. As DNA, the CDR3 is TGTGCCATCGATGGGACAGCGAAACTCAATCAGCCCCAGCATTTT.

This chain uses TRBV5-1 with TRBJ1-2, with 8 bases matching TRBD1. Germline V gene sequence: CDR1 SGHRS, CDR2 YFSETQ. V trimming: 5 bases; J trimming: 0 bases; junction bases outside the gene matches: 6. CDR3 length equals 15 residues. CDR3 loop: CASSLTGETNYGYTF. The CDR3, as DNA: TGCGCCAGCAGTTTGACAGGGGAAACTAACTATGGCTACACCTTC.

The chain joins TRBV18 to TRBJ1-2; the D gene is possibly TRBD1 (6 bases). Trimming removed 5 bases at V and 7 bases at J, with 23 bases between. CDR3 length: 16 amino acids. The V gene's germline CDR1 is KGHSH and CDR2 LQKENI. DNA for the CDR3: TGTGCCAGCTCAGCAAAAGGACAGCTGGACGTTTCTGGCTACACCTTC. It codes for CASSAKGQLDVSGYTF.

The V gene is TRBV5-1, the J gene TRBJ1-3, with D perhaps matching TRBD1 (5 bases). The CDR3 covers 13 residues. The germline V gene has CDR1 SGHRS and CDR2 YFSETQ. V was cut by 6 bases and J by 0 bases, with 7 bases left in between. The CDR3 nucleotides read TGCGCCAGCACAGGGCCCTCTGGAAACACCATATATTTT. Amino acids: CASTGPSGNTIYF.

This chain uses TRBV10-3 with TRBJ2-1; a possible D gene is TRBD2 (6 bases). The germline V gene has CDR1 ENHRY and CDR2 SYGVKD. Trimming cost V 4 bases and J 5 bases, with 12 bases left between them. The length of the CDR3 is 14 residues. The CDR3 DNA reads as TGTGCCATCAGTGGGAGGGGCAGCGACAATGAGCAGTTCTTC. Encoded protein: CAISGRGSDNEQFF.

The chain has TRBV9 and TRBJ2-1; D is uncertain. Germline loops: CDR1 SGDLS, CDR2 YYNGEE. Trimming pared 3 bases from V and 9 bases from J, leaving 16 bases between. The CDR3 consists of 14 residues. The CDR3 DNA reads TGTGCCAGCAGCGCCGATGGGCTAGTGATTGAGCAGTTCTTC. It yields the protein CASSADGLVIEQFF.

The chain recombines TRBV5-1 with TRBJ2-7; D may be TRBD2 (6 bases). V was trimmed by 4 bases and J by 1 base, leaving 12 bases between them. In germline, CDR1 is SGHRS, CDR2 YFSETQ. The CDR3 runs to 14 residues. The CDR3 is CASSRDGTSYEQYF. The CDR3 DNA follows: TGCGCCAGCAGCCGAGATGGGACTTCCTACGAGCAGTACTTC. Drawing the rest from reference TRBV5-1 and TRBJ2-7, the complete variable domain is KAGVTQTPRYLIKTRGQQVTLSCSPISGHRSVSWYQQTPGQGLQFLFEYFSETQRNKGNFPGRFSGRQFSNSRSEMNVSTLELGDSALYLCASSRDGTSYEQYFGPGTRLTVT.

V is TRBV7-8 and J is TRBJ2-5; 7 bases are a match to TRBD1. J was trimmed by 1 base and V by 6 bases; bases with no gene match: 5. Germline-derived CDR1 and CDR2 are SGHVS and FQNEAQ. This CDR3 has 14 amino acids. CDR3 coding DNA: TGTGCCAGCAGACGAGGGGGCAGCCAAGAGACCCAGTACTTC. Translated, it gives CASRRGGSQETQYF.

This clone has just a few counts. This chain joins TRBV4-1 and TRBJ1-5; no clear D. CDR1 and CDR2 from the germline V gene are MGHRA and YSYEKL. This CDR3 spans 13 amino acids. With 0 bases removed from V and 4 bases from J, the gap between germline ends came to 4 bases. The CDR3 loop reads CASSQDLNQPQHF. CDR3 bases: TGCGCCAGCAGCCAAGATTTGAATCAGCCCCAGCATTTT.

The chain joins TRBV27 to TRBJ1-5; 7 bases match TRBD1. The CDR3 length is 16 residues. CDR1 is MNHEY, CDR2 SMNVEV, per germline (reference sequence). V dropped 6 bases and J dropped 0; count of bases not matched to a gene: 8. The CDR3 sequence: CASRGGGGYSNQPQHF. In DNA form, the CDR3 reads TGTGCCAGCAGAGGGGGAGGGGGCTATAGCAATCAGCCCCAGCATTTT.

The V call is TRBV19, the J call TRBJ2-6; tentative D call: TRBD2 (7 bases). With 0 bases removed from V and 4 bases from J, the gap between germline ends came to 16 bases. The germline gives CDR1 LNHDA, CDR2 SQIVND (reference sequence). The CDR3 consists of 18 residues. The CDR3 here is CASSIDLRGGFGANVLTF. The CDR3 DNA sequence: TGTGCCAGTAGTATAGACCTCAGGGGAGGGTTCGGGGCCAACGTCCTGACTTTC.

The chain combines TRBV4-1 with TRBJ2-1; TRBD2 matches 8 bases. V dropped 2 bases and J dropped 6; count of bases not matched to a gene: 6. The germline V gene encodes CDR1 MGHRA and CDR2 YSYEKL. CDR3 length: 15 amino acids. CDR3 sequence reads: CASSQQAGVANEQFF. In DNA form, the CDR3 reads TGCGCCAGCAGCCAACAAGCGGGAGTAGCCAATGAGCAGTTCTTC.

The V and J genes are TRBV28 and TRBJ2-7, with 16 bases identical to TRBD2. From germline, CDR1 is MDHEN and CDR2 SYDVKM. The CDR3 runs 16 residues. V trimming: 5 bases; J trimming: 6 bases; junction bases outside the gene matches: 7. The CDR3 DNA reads TGTGCCAGCAGTGGAGGGACTAGCGGGAGGGCCAGCGAGCAGTACTTC. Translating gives CASSGGTSGRASEQYF.

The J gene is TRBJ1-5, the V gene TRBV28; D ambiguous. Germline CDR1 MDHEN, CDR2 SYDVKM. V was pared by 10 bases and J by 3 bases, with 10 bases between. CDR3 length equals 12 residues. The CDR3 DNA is TGTGCCACTAAGCCCATCAATCAGCCCCAGCATTTT. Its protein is CATKPINQPQHF.

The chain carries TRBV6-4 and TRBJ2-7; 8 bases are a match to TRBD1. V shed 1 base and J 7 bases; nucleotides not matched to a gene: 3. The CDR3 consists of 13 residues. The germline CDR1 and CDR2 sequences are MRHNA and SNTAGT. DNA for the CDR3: TGTGCCAGCAGTGACTTCAGGGGGCTTGAGCAGTACTTC. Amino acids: CASSDFRGLEQYF.

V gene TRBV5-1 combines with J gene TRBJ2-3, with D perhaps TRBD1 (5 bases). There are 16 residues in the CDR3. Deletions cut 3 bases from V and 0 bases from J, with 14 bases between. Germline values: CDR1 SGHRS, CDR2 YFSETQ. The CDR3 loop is CASSYRQKNSTDTQYF. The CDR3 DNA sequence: TGCGCCAGCAGCTACCGACAGAAGAATAGCACAGATACGCAGTATTTT.